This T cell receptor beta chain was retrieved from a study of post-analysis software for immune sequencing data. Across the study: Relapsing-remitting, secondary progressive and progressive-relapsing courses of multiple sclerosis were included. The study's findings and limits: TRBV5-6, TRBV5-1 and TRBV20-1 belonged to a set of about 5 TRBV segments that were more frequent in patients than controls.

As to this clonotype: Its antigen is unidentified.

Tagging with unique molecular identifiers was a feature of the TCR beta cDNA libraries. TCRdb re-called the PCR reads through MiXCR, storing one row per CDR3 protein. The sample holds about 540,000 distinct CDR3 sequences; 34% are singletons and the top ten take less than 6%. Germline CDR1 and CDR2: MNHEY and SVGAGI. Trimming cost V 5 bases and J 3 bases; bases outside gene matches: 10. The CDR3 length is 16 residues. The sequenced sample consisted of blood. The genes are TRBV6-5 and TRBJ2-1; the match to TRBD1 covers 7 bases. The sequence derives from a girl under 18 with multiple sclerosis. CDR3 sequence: CASSRNRGIGYNEQFF. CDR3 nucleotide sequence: TGTGCCAGCAGTCGCAACAGGGGAATCGGCTACAATGAGCAGTTCTTC.